This T cell receptor (beta chain) stems from a study of cytomegalovirus exposure and HLA in healthy donors. The length of the CDR3 is 14 residues. Trimming pared 1 base from V and 4 bases from J, leaving 10 bases between. The germline V gene encodes CDR1 LNHNV and CDR2 YYDKDF (reference sequence). PCR primers comprised 60 Vbeta and 13 Jbeta primers. In the original processing: A later analysis tallied 65 million to 85 million unique TCR beta chains, about 11 million of them shared. Repertoires were generated with immunoSEQ multiplex PCR, while TCRdb's copy carries only in-frame clones and drops some. V and J calls and clone size are copied from that table; D and trimming were computed from the DNA. The data contain about 120,000 clones, around three quarters of them seen just once; the ten biggest clones take up roughly 3.5%. A note on this clone: Its target is unknown.

Findings of the study overall: With further analysis later on, most CMV-associated TCR beta chains appeared HLA-restricted. Upon later analysis, TCR association rates were observed to vary by HLA locus, being highest for DRB1 and lowest for HLA-C.

This clonotype originated in a woman between 25 and 40 years old in good health and CMV-seropositive. The chain employs TRBV15 and TRBJ1-2; tentatively, D is TRBD1 (5 bases). The sample comprised PBMCs. DNA for the CDR3: TGTGCCACCAGCAGAGGAGACAGACCCTATGGCTACACCTTC. Residues: CATSRGDRPYGYTF.